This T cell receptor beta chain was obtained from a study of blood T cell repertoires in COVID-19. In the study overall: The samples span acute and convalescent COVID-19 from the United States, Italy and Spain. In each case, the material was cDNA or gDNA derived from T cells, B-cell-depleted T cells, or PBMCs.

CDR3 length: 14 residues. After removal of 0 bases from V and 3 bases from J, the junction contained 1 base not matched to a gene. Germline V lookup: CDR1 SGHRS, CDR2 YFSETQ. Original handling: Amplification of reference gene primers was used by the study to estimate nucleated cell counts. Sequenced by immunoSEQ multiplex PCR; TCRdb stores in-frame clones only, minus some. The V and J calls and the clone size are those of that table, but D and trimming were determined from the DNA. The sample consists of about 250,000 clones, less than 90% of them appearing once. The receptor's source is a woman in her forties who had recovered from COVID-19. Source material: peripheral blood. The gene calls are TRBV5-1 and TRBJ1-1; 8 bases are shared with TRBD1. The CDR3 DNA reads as TGCGCCAGCAGCTTGGACAGGGGGGACACTGAAGCTTTCTTT. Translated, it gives CASSLDRGDTEAFF.